This T cell receptor beta chain was obtained from a study of identical twins. The V gene end was trimmed by 5 bases and the J gene end by 6 bases; junction bases not matched to a gene: 6. The CDR3 spans 13 residues. Germline CDR1 SEHNR, CDR2 FQNEAQ (reference sequence). TCRdb reprocessed the 5' RACE reads with MiXCR, giving one entry per CDR3 protein. The sample carries some 570,000 distinct CDR3 sequences, around 22% recorded once. These data were likewise used in another study, on yellow fever vaccine responses in identical twins.

This clonotype was obtained from a woman between 18 and 30 years old in good health. The chain is built from TRBV7-9 and TRBJ1-2; 7 bases are shared with TRBD1. The material sequenced was CD4+ T cells sorted from blood. CDR3 protein: CASSLNRGNGYTF. DNA for the CDR3: TGTGCCAGCAGCCTAAACAGGGGCAATGGCTACACCTTC. Full variable domain (remainder filled in from reference TRBV7-9 and TRBJ1-2): DTGVSQNPRHKITKRGQNVTFRCDPISEHNRLYWYRQTLGQGPEFLTYFQNEAQLEKSRLLSDRFSAERPKGSFSTLEIQRTEQGDSAMYLCASSLNRGNGYTFGSGTRLTVV.